This T cell receptor (beta chain) was retrieved from a study of blood T cell repertoires in COVID-19. Study overall: Samples taken during acute and convalescent COVID-19 were collected in the United States, Italy and Spain. T cells, B-cell-depleted T cells, or PBMCs supplied cDNA or gDNA.

Produced via immunoSEQ multiplex PCR; TCRdb's table is partial and in-frame only. Of 200,000 to 250,000 clones detected, approximately 90% appear once; the ten largest clones hold approximately 1.7%. This CDR3 comprises 16 residues. Trimming took 3 bases from V and 1 from J; bases not matched to a gene: 7. CDR1 and CDR2 from the germline V gene are SQVTM and ANQGSEA. Sequences were obtained from peripheral blood. This TCR was recovered from a man in his 70s with acute or convalescent COVID-19. The V call is TRBV29-1, the J call TRBJ2-1; TRBD2 agrees at 9 bases. CDR3: CSVETSGARSYNEQFF. DNA of the CDR3: TGCAGCGTTGAGACTAGCGGAGCCCGGTCCTACAATGAGCAGTTCTTC.